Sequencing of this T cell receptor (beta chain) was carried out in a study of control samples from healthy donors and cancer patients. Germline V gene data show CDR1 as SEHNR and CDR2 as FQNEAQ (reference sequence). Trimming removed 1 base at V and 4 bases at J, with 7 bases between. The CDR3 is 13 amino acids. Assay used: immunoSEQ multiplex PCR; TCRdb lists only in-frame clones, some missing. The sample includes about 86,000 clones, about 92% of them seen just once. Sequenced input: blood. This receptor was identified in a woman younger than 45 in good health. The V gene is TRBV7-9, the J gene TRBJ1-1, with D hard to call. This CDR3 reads CASSLEVGTEAFF. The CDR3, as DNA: TGTGCCAGCAGCTTAGAGGTGGGCACTGAAGCTTTCTTT.